Sequencing of this TCR beta chain was carried out in a study of CD8+CD57+ T cells in acquired aplastic anemia. Profiling of TCR beta VDJ combinations and CDR3 sequences used genomic DNA as template. One entry per CDR3 protein, called by TCRdb with MiXCR from the reads. The sample consists of roughly 250,000 distinct CDR3 sequences, around 82% of them appearing once. CD8+CD57+ cell expansion had been shown by flow cytometry in patients chosen for sequencing. This CDR3 region has 18 residues. The V gene's germline CDR1 is SEHNR and CDR2 FQNEAQ (reference sequence). V was shortened by 4 bases and J by 1 base, with 23 bases between the two germline ends.

The sequence was collected from a human donor with aplastic anemia. The sequencing input was sorted CD4+, CD8+, or CD8+CD57+ T cells (not recorded which) from PBMCs. J is TRBJ2-7 and V is TRBV7-9, with a possible D match to TRBD2 (6 bases). CDR3: CASSSPPGGNALSYEQYV. The CDR3 DNA sequence: TGTGCCAGCAGCTCACCTCCAGGCGGGAACGCCCTTTCCTACGAGCAGTACGTC.